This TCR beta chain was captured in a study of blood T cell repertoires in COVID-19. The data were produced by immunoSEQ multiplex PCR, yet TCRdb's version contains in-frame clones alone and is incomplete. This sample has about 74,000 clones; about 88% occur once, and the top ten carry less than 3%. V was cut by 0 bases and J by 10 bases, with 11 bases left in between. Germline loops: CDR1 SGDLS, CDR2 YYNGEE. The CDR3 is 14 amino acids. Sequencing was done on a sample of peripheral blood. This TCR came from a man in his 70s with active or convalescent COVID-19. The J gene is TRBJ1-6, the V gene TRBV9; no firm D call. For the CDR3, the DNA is TGTGCCAGCAGCGTAGGGGAGGCTCAGTCACCCCTCCACTTT. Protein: CASSVGEAQSPLHF.